The rows below give T cell receptor beta chains drawn from one sample of a study of cytomegalovirus exposure and HLA in healthy donors. TCRdb keeps only in-frame clones here, not all; method: immunoSEQ multiplex PCR. The table shows some 110,000 clones, with 85% to 90% occurring only once. Sequencing input: PBMCs. These receptors were collected from a woman aged 18 to 35 in good health and CMV-seropositive. Both conserved end residues are part of each CDR3. A D gene is named only where the DNA matches it firmly. The size entry is marked missing in some rows and otherwise reads once, few, many or a size class.

d_gene | j_gene | v_gene | abundance | CDR3nt | CDR3aa
. | TRBJ2-1 | TRBV4-2 | . | TGTGCCAGCAGCCAAGATGGGGCCCGCTACAATGAGCAGTTCTTC | CASSQDGARYNEQFF
TRBD1 | TRBJ2-1 | TRBV7-9 | . | TGTGCCAGCAGCCTGGGACAGGGCACCTACAATGAGCAGTTCTTC | CASSLGQGTYNEQFF
TRBD2 | TRBJ2-1 | TRBV4-1 | . | TGCGCCAGCGGGCTGCGGGGGGGCCTTACGTTAAATGAGCAGTTCTTC | CASGLRGGLTLNEQFF
. | TRBJ2-5 | TRBV29-1 | . | TGCAGCGTAGGAAAGCGGAGCCAAGAGACCCAGTACTTC | CSVGKRSQETQYF
. | TRBJ2-5 | TRBV29-1 | . | TGCAGCGTGGGGGGACTTCTAGAGACCCAGTACTTC | CSVGGLLETQYF
. | TRBJ1-1 | TRBV28 | . | TGTGCCAGCGGGAGGCAGAACACTGAAGCTTTCTTT | CASGRQNTEAFF
TRBD1 | TRBJ1-2 | TRBV2 | few | TGTGCCAGCGCAGGGGGAAGGGCTGGCTACACCTTC | CASAGGRAGYTF
. | TRBJ2-7 | TRBV29-1 | . | TGCAGCGTTGAGAAACAGGGAAACGAGCAGTACTTC | CSVEKQGNEQYF
. | TRBJ2-3 | TRBV6-5 | once | TGTGCCAGCAGTTACTCGGGCAGAAGCACAGATACGCAGTATTTT | CASSYSGRSTDTQYF
TRBD2 | TRBJ2-1 | TRBV27 | . | TGTGCCAGCAGTCCCTGGGGAGCGGGAGTTGGGTATGAGCAGTTCTTC | CASSPWGAGVGYEQFF
. | TRBJ1-2 | TRBV27 | . | TGTGCCAGCAGTTTCCCGGAGGGGCATGGCTACACCTTC | CASSFPEGHGYTF
. | TRBJ1-1 | TRBV15 | . | TGTGCCACCAGCAGAGGGGAGGGGGGCTTCACTGAAGCTTTCTTT | CATSRGEGGFTEAFF
. | TRBJ1-5 | TRBV2 | . | TGTGCCAGCAGTGAAGCGGCCCCGGGGCAGCCCCAGCATTTT | CASSEAAPGQPQHF
TRBD2 | TRBJ2-7 | TRBV2 | . | TGTGCCAGTCGGACGGAGGGACTAGGGGGTTACGAGCAGTACTTC | CASRTEGLGGYEQYF
TRBD2 | TRBJ2-7 | TRBV11-3 | . | TGTGCCAGCAGTTACGGGACTAGCGGCAGCTCCTACGAGCAGTACTTC | CASSYGTSGSSYEQYF
TRBD1 | TRBJ1-2 | TRBV28 | few | TGTGCCAGCAGTATAACAGGGGGCACCTATGGCTACACCTTC | CASSITGGTYGYTF
. | TRBJ1-3 | TRBV5-6 | . | TGTGCCAGCAGCTTGGGATATGGTAGTAGAAACACCATATATTTT | CASSLGYGSRNTIYF
TRBD1 | TRBJ2-7 | TRBV4-1 | . | TGCGCCAGCAGCCAAGATTGGAGACAGGGGGACGAGCAGTACTTC | CASSQDWRQGDEQYF
TRBD1 | TRBJ2-7 | TRBV10-3 | . | TGTGCCATCAGTGGGTCGACAGGGAGCTACGAGCAGTACTTC | CAISGSTGSYEQYF
. | TRBJ2-7 | TRBV9 | . | TGTGCCAGCAGCGTAGCGGAATTCAAGGCGGGCGAGCAGTACTTC | CASSVAEFKAGEQYF
TRBD2 | TRBJ2-3 | TRBV11-3 | . | TGTGCCAGCAGCTCGGGACTAGGGGCAGATACGCAGTATTTT | CASSSGLGADTQYF
. | TRBJ2-2 | TRBV19 | once | TGTGCCAGTAGTCCCCTAGCAGACACATGGGAGCTGTTTTTT | CASSPLADTWELFF
TRBD1 | TRBJ2-1 | TRBV27 | . | TGTGCCAGCAGCTCCATTCGGGGACAGACATTGAATGAGCAGTTCTTC | CASSSIRGQTLNEQFF
. | TRBJ1-1 | TRBV11-3 | once | TGTGCCAGCAGCTTGGGCAGCCTGAACACTGAAGCTTTCTTT | CASSLGSLNTEAFF
TRBD1 | TRBJ2-5 | TRBV4-1 | once | TGCGCCAGCAGCCAAGATTACCGACAGGGCGGAGAGACCCAGTACTTC | CASSQDYRQGGETQYF
. | TRBJ2-5 | TRBV2 | . | TGTGCCAGCAGTGGTCCCAACCGGGACACCGGGGAGACCCAGTACTTC | CASSGPNRDTGETQYF